This TCR beta chain was found in a study of blood T cell repertoires in COVID-19 (dated by TCRdb to about 2020). Concerning the study at large: Collaborator samples came from the United States, Italy and Spain and covered acute and convalescent phases of COVID-19. The material from the prospective study consisted of cDNA or gDNA derived from T cells, B-cell-depleted T cells, or PBMCs. A freely available public database, intended as a resource for researchers studying the immune response to SARS-CoV-2, is where the repertoires were released. Where HLA class I and class II types were available, the types were taken from metadata supplied by the sample provider, not from assay-based typing. The dataset comprised deeply sampled blood TCRbeta repertoires from subjects exposed to, actively infected with, or recovered from COVID-19. Nearly every sample came with metadata listing a de-identified subject ID, COVID-19 status, age in years and sex. The samples were drawn from two sources: the first 160 participants of the ongoing ImmuneRACE study, and 1,200 or so subjects contributed by 6 global collaborators.

The CDR3 covers 15 residues, taking in both the cysteine and the phenylalanine. Here the CDR3 DNA is all that survives: 45 bases in frame from base 1. Clipping removes 5 bases from V and 5 bases from J, with 11 as the unmatched junction base count. CDR1 MNHEY and CDR2 SVGEGT were looked up in the germline V gene. The collaborating institutions used their own protocols to collect whole blood in K2EDTA tubes. For TCRbeta analysis, collaborator samples were shipped as frozen whole blood, as isolated PBMCs, or as DNA extracted from either sample type. Beyond this particular receptor, the publication reports: How much clinical and demographic metadata was included differed by source and by participant, and the metadata was provided uncurated.

TCRbeta CDR3 regions were amplified from genomic DNA by means of the immunoSEQ Assay, a bias-controlled multiplex PCR. Per the original workflow: Nucleated cell counts per sample were estimated from amplification of reference gene primers within the assay. Sequence reads were collapsed and filtered to measure the absolute abundance of every unique TCRbeta CDR3 rearrangement. For each sample, productive Simpson clonality was calculated by taking the square root of Simpson's diversity index across productive rearrangements. TCRdb limited this immuneACCESS table to in-frame rearrangements with V and J called. A share of clones is missing; checked studies link under half to unresolved V genes, and the rest is unexplained. V and J calls and clone size are those listed in that table; D and trimming were worked out from the DNA. The sample table records about 94,000 clones; about 83% of these occur just once. Of the sample, roughly 53% is held by the ten largest clones.

About this clone itself: No cognate antigen has been identified for it. Base qualities were left out, and no much larger clone turns up one base away.

Recombination linked TRBV6-2 or TRBV6-3 to TRBJ2-7, with TRBD2 identical over 8 junction bases. The material sequenced was peripheral blood. The TCR originated in a human donor in a cohort sampled during active COVID-19. The CDR3 has the sequence CASSVRLAGFHEQYF. At the DNA level, the sequence is TGTGCCAGCAGTGTACGTCTAGCGGGTTTCCACGAGCAGTACTTC.